This TCR beta chain appears in the sequencing data of a study of blood T cell repertoires in COVID-19. Study overall: From the United States, Italy and Spain came samples of acute and convalescent COVID-19. Sample material is recorded as cDNA or gDNA derived from T cells, B-cell-depleted T cells, or PBMCs.

Authors' analysis steps: By means of reference gene primer amplification, nucleated cell counts were estimated. Only in-frame clones appear in the TCRdb table, and some are missing; sequencing was by immunoSEQ multiplex PCR. The DNA gave D and trimming, while V, J and clone size come from that table. The sample consists of 180,000 or so clones, around 88% of them appearing once. Study members were between about 18 and 95 years old and lived in roughly 24 US regions. Looked up from germline, CDR1 is KGHDR and CDR2 is SFDVKD. The CDR3 contains 16 residues. Germline trimming cut 1 base from V and 4 bases from J; bases unmatched to any gene: 1.

The sequence derives from a woman between 50 and 59 years old in a cohort exposed to, infected with or recovered from COVID-19 (not recorded which). The material sequenced was PBMCs or T cells enriched from blood (not recorded which). This sequence joins TRBV24-1 and TRBJ2-1, with TRBD2 matching 12 bases. CDR3 sequence: CATSDLTSGGYNEQFF. The CDR3 DNA sequence: TGTGCCACCAGTGATTTAACTAGCGGGGGGTACAATGAGCAGTTCTTC.